This T cell receptor (beta chain) emerged from a study of radiotherapy plus CTLA-4 blockade in lung cancer (dated by TCRdb to between 2018 and 2020). Study-level background: Objective responses were observed in approximately 19% of enrolled patients, and disease control was achieved in around 30%.

Points the paper makes about the study in general: After treatment with radiotherapy and ipilimumab, TCR clones that came from tumors expanded in the peripheral blood. Early dynamic changes in blood T cell clones, together with increased serum interferon-beta after radiation, were reported as the strongest predictors of response.

The library relied on the immunoSEQ multiplex PCR assay. TCRdb holds this immuneACCESS table with in-frame rearrangements only. Some clones are missing; in checked studies, unresolved V genes explain under half, and the rest has no known cause. The sample table holds some 33,000 clones, of which roughly 70% were seen once. The top ten clonotypes cover under 5% of the sample. The CDR3 measures 15 amino acids from cysteine to phenylalanine. The sequence is cut down to CDR3 DNA, 45 bases in frame from base 1. Here V drops 8 bases and J drops 5 bases, and the junction holds 14 bases not matched to any gene. From the germline V gene, CDR1 is SNHLY and CDR2 is FYNNEI. On this clone: The specificity of this receptor is unknown. No much larger clone is present one base from it, and per-base qualities are unavailable.

The study tested focal radiation therapy combined with CTLA-4 blockade (ipilimumab) in patients with chemo-refractory metastatic non-small-cell lung cancer. The material was peripheral blood, obtained from a patient treated with radiotherapy plus ipilimumab. Recombination joined TRBV2 with TRBJ2-5, with 7 junctional bases fitting TRBD1. The TCR sequence derives from a human donor with non-small cell lung cancer whose response to radiotherapy plus ipilimumab could not be evaluated. The DNA is TGTGCCAGCGGGAAGGGACAGACGTTCGGGGAGACCCAGTACTTC. It encodes CASGKGQTFGETQYF.